The present T cell receptor beta chain was sequenced within a study of cytomegalovirus exposure and HLA in healthy donors. Study outcomes and limitations: The study reported that TCR beta sequences accurately predicted HLA-A and HLA-B alleles in most subjects. With later analysis, a missense DCLRE1C variant became linked to TCR beta V- and J-gene trimming. High sensitivity and specificity were reportedly achieved when the classifier diagnosed cytomegalovirus status.

V shed 9 bases, J shed 0 bases, and the junction held 11 bases outside the gene matches. The length of the CDR3 is 18 residues. The germline V gene encodes CDR1 LNHDA and CDR2 SQIVND (reference sequence). The table lists this clone with a few counts. Its antigen is undetermined. Every donor was a healthy person donating bone marrow. The primer mix had 60 Vbeta and 13 Jbeta primers. Repertoires were generated with immunoSEQ multiplex PCR, while TCRdb's copy carries only in-frame clones and drops some. In the table there are 130,000 or so clones, just under 75% of which are singletons. V usage is TRBV19 and J usage is TRBJ2-1; TRBD2 agrees at 13 bases. The source of this sequence is a man in his forties in good health and CMV-seropositive. Sequencing was done on a sample of PBMCs. CDR3 protein: CASASGTSGINSYNEQFF. Written as DNA, the CDR3 is TGTGCCAGCGCGTCCGGGACTAGCGGGATTAACTCCTACAATGAGCAGTTCTTC.